This T cell receptor (beta chain) came from a study of monozygotic twins with inflammatory bowel disease. CDR3 length: 16 amino acids. Germline lookup yields CDR1 MDHEN and CDR2 SYDVKM. Whole-study results and caveats: Lower TCRbeta diversity (inverse Simpson) was seen in IBD patients than in healthy co-twins.

About this clonotype: Its matching antigen is unknown.

Every TCR library used approximately 3,700 ng of total RNA. TCRalpha and TCRbeta cDNA was put through two nested PCRs of roughly 17 and 9 cycles. Following a re-call of the 5' RACE reads, TCRdb has one entry per CDR3 protein and lacks DNA. Across about 440,000 distinct CDR3 sequences, the top ten clones capture about 2.4% of the sample. The TCR comes from a human donor with ulcerative colitis or Crohn's disease, or a healthy co-twin of an affected twin (not recorded which). The sample taken for sequencing was blood. The chain combines TRBV28 with TRBJ2-2; TCRdb picks TRBD2, but there is no DNA to check that call. The chain's CDR3 is CASKFEREVILGELFF.